The 32 T cell receptor beta chains listed next were all sequenced from one sample in a study of neurological immune-mediated disorders. In TCRdb, the 5' RACE reads were re-called with MiXCR into one record per CDR3 protein. Of roughly 30,000 distinct CDR3 sequences in the sample, 12% were seen once. What was sequenced was PBMCs. Receptor source: a woman aged 55-69 years in good health.

This clonotype has ten or more counts. This rearrangement joins TRBV6-2 or TRBV6-3 to TRBJ2-1; either TRBD1 or TRBD2 may supply D (6 bases each). Germline-derived CDR1 and CDR2 are MNHEY and SVGEGT. The CDR3 has 14 amino acids. With 8 bases removed from V and 6 bases from J, the gap between germline ends came to 17 bases. This CDR3 is CASWSVGGTNEQFF. CDR3 in DNA: TGTGCCAGCTGGTCGGTCGGGGGCACCAATGAGCAGTTCTTC.

This clonotype was counted ten times or more. This rearrangement joins TRBV6-2 or TRBV6-3 to TRBJ2-1, with D possibly matching TRBD1 (5 bases). Trimming took 4 bases from V and 4 from J, leaving 8 bases between them. The germline V gene encodes CDR1 MNHEY and CDR2 SVGEGT. This CDR3 comprises 13 residues. Here the CDR3 reads CASSFDRYNEQFF. The CDR3 region has the DNA TGTGCCAGCAGTTTCGACAGATACAATGAGCAGTTCTTC.

This chain connects TRBV12-3 or TRBV12-4 to TRBJ1-6, with D perhaps TRBD1 (6 bases). The CDR3 runs 14 residues. Trimming took 3 bases from V and 6 from J, leaving 9 bases between them. Here the CDR3 reads CASSLGAGNSPLHF. CDR3 DNA sequence: TGTGCCAGCAGTTTGGGGGCTGGTAATTCACCCCTCCACTTT.

This clonotype has at least ten counts. The chain is built from TRBV18 and TRBJ2-7, with TRBD1 matching over 7 bases. Germline CDR1 and CDR2: KGHSH and LQKENI. There are 16 residues in the CDR3. V dropped 5 bases and J dropped 1; count of bases not matched to a gene: 11. The CDR3 reads CASSSPFQDRSYEQYF. The DNA for the CDR3 is TGTGCCAGCTCATCCCCCTTCCAGGACAGGTCCTACGAGCAGTACTTC.

This clonotype is medium-sized. This chain uses TRBV5-1 with TRBJ2-7, with 7 bases aligning to TRBD1. V lost 4 bases to trimming and J lost 5 bases; unmatched junction nucleotides: 15. This CDR3 is 16 amino acids long. In germline, CDR1 is SGHRS, CDR2 YFSETQ. The CDR3 sequence is CASSPRTGQPRDEQYF. The DNA of the CDR3 is TGCGCCAGCAGCCCCCGTACGGGACAGCCTCGGGACGAGCAGTACTTC.

This clonotype appeared many times. This chain uses TRBV20-1 with TRBJ2-1; 7 positions agree with TRBD2. CDR3 length: 13 residues. The germline gives CDR1 DFQATT, CDR2 SNEGSKA (reference sequence). Trimming took 8 bases from V and 2 from J; bases not matched to a gene: 6. CDR3 sequence reads: CSYSGETYNEQFF. Written as DNA, the CDR3 is TGCAGTTACAGCGGGGAGACCTACAATGAGCAGTTCTTC.

J is TRBJ1-4 and V is TRBV29-1, with a possible D match to TRBD1 (6 bases). This CDR3 comprises 13 residues. Germline CDR1 SQVTM, CDR2 ANQGSEA. V lost 4 bases and J 8 bases, leaving 14 bases between the germline ends. CDR3 loop: CSVGGKGGEKLFF. DNA for the CDR3: TGCAGCGTTGGAGGGAAAGGGGGAGAAAAACTGTTTTTT.

This clonotype has a count of ten or more. J is TRBJ2-3 and V is TRBV5-1, with a tentative D call TRBD1 (5 bases). The CDR3 runs to 15 residues. CDR1 and CDR2 from the germline V gene are SGHRS and YFSETQ. Trimming left V 4 bases short and J 0 bases short, with 12 bases between. The CDR3 nucleotides read TGCGCCAGCAGCATGGACACCCATAGCACAGATACGCAGTATTTT. Its protein is CASSMDTHSTDTQYF.

This clonotype was counted only a few times. Just one base apart from a much larger clone, this may be a read error. The CDR3 sequence: CSARVQGGTGELFF. The CDR3 nucleotides read TGCAGTGCTAGAGTGCAGGGAGGCACCGGGGAGCTGTTTTTT. The chain combines TRBV20-1 with TRBJ2-2, with D maybe TRBD2 (6 bases). The germline CDR1 and CDR2 sequences are DFQATT and SNEGSKA (reference sequence). This CDR3 is 14 amino acids long. Trimming pared 1 base from V and 4 bases from J, leaving 10 bases between.

This clonotype appeared many times. The chain joins TRBV3-1 to TRBJ1-3; D may be TRBD1 (5 bases). This CDR3 contains 15 residues. V dropped 2 bases and J dropped 0 bases, with 8 bases sitting between them. Germline V CDR1 and CDR2: LGHDT, YNNKEL (reference sequence). CDR3 in amino acids: CASSQTTASGNTIYF. The CDR3 nucleotides read TGTGCCAGCAGCCAAACGACAGCCTCTGGAAACACCATATATTTT.

In this sample, this clonotype turned up many times. V is TRBV6-5 and J is TRBJ2-5, with 7 bases fitting TRBD2. The CDR3 totals 17 residues. The V gene's germline CDR1 is MNHEY and CDR2 SVGAGI. J lost 5 bases, V lost 6 bases, and 18 bases had no gene match. CDR3 sequence (DNA): TGTGCCAGCAGCCCAGGAATTCGCGGGGGAGGTGGGGAGACCCAGTACTTC. The encoded protein is CASSPGIRGGGGETQYF.

This clonotype came up many times. J is TRBJ1-2 and V is TRBV6-5, with TRBD1 as a possible D gene (5 bases). The CDR3 has 15 residues. CDR1 is MNHEY, CDR2 SVGAGI, per germline. The germline V and J ends were trimmed by 0 bases and 0 bases, with 8 bases remaining between them. CDR3 sequence (DNA): TGTGCCAGCAGTTACTCGAGGGGACCTAACTATGGCTACACCTTC. This sequence encodes CASSYSRGPNYGYTF.

This clonotype was counted at least ten times. V and J are TRBV6-5 and TRBJ1-2; maybe TRBD1 (5 bases). The germline V gene encodes CDR1 MNHEY and CDR2 SVGAGI. V was pared by 6 bases and J by 4 bases, with 21 bases between. The CDR3 contains 16 residues. CDR3 residues: CASRQTGTRNAYGYTF. The CDR3 coding sequence is TGTGCCAGCAGGCAAACCGGGACCCGCAACGCCTATGGCTACACCTTC.

In its sample, this clonotype was seen many times. The chain carries TRBV7-6 and TRBJ1-4; 9 bases line up with TRBD1. Germline CDR1 SGHVS, CDR2 FNYEAQ. V gave up 4 bases and J gave up 8 bases; unmatched junction bases: 8. The CDR3 loop spans 15 amino acids. In nucleotides, the CDR3 is TGTGCCAGCAGCTCCCGACAGGGGGAGGGAGAAAAACTGTTTTTT. Translated, it gives CASSSRQGEGEKLFF.

This clonotype has a count of ten or more. The V call is TRBV4-1, the J call TRBJ2-5, with no clear D. V was shortened by 3 bases and J by 5 bases, with 19 bases between the two germline ends. Germline V CDR1 and CDR2: MGHRA, YSYEKL. This CDR3 is built from 16 residues. The CDR3 DNA reads TGCGCCAGCAGCCACGAAAGACCGAACTTCGGGGAGACCCAGTACTTC. Translating gives CASSHERPNFGETQYF.

This clonotype appeared many times. This chain connects TRBV5-6 to TRBJ2-3, with 8 bases lining up with TRBD2. Germline loops: CDR1 SGHDT, CDR2 YYEEEE. There are 15 residues in the CDR3. Trimming removed 0 bases from V and 4 bases from J; junction bases left unmatched: 4. The CDR3 region has the DNA TGTGCCAGCAGCTTGGACAGCGGGGGCTCAGATACGCAGTATTTT. Protein: CASSLDSGGSDTQYF.

This clonotype showed up many times. The V gene is TRBV6-6, the J gene TRBJ1-6, with D possibly being TRBD1 (6 bases). This CDR3 is 13 amino acids long. Germline loops: CDR1 MNHNY, CDR2 SVGAGI (reference sequence). Trimming cost V 5 bases and J 10 bases, with 12 bases left between them. As DNA, the CDR3 is TGTGCCAGCAGTCCCACAGGGCTCTCACCCCTCCACTTT. Amino acids: CASSPTGLSPLHF.

This clonotype was seen repeatedly, ten times or more. The rearrangement joins TRBV4-2 to TRBJ2-5; TRBD2 matches 10 bases. From germline, CDR1 is LGHNA and CDR2 YNFKEQ. Losses at the gene ends were 1 base for V and 5 bases for J; bases not matched to a gene: 4. This CDR3 contains 15 residues. The CDR3: CASSQVSGGEETQYF. CDR3 bases: TGTGCCAGCAGCCAAGTGAGCGGGGGGGAGGAGACCCAGTACTTC.

This clonotype was recorded at least ten times. V gene TRBV2 combines with J gene TRBJ2-5; TRBD1 matches at 8 bases. J lost 2 bases, V lost 8 bases, and 4 bases had no gene match. This CDR3 is 13 amino acids long. Germline CDR1 is SNHLY and CDR2 is FYNNEI. For the CDR3, the DNA is TGTGCCAGCGGCGGACAGGGACAAGAGACCCAGTACTTC. It is translated as CASGGQGQETQYF.

In its sample, this clonotype was seen many times. The V call is TRBV20-1, the J call TRBJ2-5, with D unclear. CDR1 and CDR2 (germline): DFQATT, SNEGSKA (reference sequence). V dropped 3 bases and J dropped 1 base, with 15 bases sitting between them. CDR3 size: 15 residues. The CDR3 loop reads CSASGTLGIQETQYF. DNA for the CDR3: TGCAGTGCTAGTGGAACCCTGGGGATCCAAGAGACCCAGTACTTC.

This clonotype has ten or more counts. The chain employs TRBV10-3 and TRBJ2-3, with 9 bases aligning to TRBD2. Germline V gene sequence: CDR1 ENHRY, CDR2 SYGVKD. This CDR3 contains 13 residues. Losses at the gene ends were 8 bases for V and 4 bases for J; bases not matched to a gene: 4. This chain's CDR3 is CAIGGGGADTQYF. In nucleotides, the CDR3 is TGTGCCATCGGAGGCGGGGGGGCAGATACGCAGTATTTT.

In this sample, this clonotype turned up many times. The chain has TRBV24-1 and TRBJ1-2; tentatively, D is TRBD1 (5 bases). The CDR3 is made up of 14 amino acids. Deletions cut 4 bases from V and 8 bases from J, with 16 bases between. Germline assignment: CDR1 KGHDR and CDR2 SFDVKD. The CDR3 region is CATSDGPRVEGYTF. DNA for the CDR3: TGTGCCACCAGTGACGGACCCAGGGTTGAGGGCTACACCTTC.

This clonotype was seen repeatedly, ten times or more. This sequence joins TRBV10-3 and TRBJ2-1, with D hard to call. The germline V and J ends were trimmed by 10 bases and 4 bases, with 14 bases remaining between them. Germline-derived CDR1 and CDR2 are ENHRY and SYGVKD. The CDR3 consists of 13 residues. The CDR3 nucleotides read TGTGCCACTACAAGTGTATCATACAATGAGCAGTTCTTC. It is translated as CATTSVSYNEQFF.

This clonotype was counted at least ten times. The chain joins TRBV25-1 to TRBJ2-7; 8 bases line up with TRBD1. Germline loops: CDR1 MGHDK, CDR2 SYGVNS. Germline trimming cut 1 base from V and 0 bases from J; bases unmatched to any gene: 5. This CDR3 spans 16 amino acids. CDR3 DNA sequence: TGTGCCAGCAGTGAATTAGGGACAGGACCCTCCTACGAGCAGTACTTC. Protein sequence: CASSELGTGPSYEQYF.

This clonotype was counted at least ten times. V and J are TRBV12-3 or TRBV12-4 and TRBJ2-7; 9 bases map to TRBD1. V gave up 4 bases and J gave up 3 bases; unmatched junction bases: 7. The CDR3 contains 15 residues. This chain's CDR3 is CASSSGDRVLYEQYF. The CDR3 DNA is TGTGCCAGCAGTTCCGGGGACAGGGTCCTCTACGAGCAGTACTTC.

This clonotype was observed at least ten times. This chain connects TRBV9 to TRBJ2-3; TRBD2 is a possible D gene (6 bases). V was cut by 0 bases and J by 4 bases, with 6 bases left in between. Germline CDR1 reads SGDLS; CDR2 reads YYNGEE. The CDR3 loop spans 13 amino acids. The CDR3 nucleotides are TGTGCCAGCAGCGTAGAGCGGGCAGATACGCAGTATTTT. It encodes CASSVERADTQYF.

This clonotype was counted many times. The chain combines TRBV28 with TRBJ2-3, with TRBD2 identical over 8 bases. Germline CDR1 reads MDHEN; CDR2 reads SYDVKM. The J segment lost 2 bases and the V segment lost 3 bases, leaving 7 bases of the junction unmatched. The CDR3 length is 16 residues. The CDR3 here is CASSFLSGGNTDTQYF. In DNA, the CDR3 is TGTGCCAGCAGTTTTCTCTCGGGGGGGAACACAGATACGCAGTATTTT. Drawing the rest from reference TRBV28 and TRBJ2-3, the complete variable domain is DVKVTQSSRYLVKRTGEKVFLECVQDMDHENMFWYRQDPGLGLRLIYFSYDVKMKEKGDIPEGYSVSREKKERFSLILESASTNQTSMYLCASSFLSGGNTDTQYFGPGTRLTVL.

This clonotype was found many times. J is TRBJ2-1 and V is TRBV5-1; no firm D call. The CDR3 spans 12 residues. The V gene lost 4 bases and the J gene lost 8 bases, with 10 bases spanning the gap. Germline CDR1 reads SGHRS; CDR2 reads YFSETQ. The DNA for the CDR3 is TGCGCCAGCAGCCTACAGTCCTATGAGCAGTTCTTC. Translated, it gives CASSLQSYEQFF.

This clonotype was observed a few times. V is TRBV18 and J is TRBJ1-3; 7 bases fit TRBD1. Trimming removed 3 bases from V and 3 bases from J; junction bases left unmatched: 11. The CDR3 contains 17 residues. Germline CDR1 KGHSH, CDR2 LQKENI. The CDR3 bases are TGTGCCAGCTCACCTGGGACGGACAGGCTTCATGGAAACACCATATATTTT. It is translated as CASSPGTDRLHGNTIYF. The whole variable domain, remainder taken from reference TRBV18 and TRBJ1-3, is NAGVMQNPRHLVRRRGQEARLRCSPMKGHSHVYWYRQLPEEGLKFMVYLQKENIIDESGMPKERFSAEFPKEGPSILRIQQVVRGDSAAYFCASSPGTDRLHGNTIYFGEGSWLTVV.

This clonotype was recorded at least ten times. V is TRBV20-1 and J is TRBJ1-1; D call uncertain. The ends were cut back, 6 bases at V and 2 bases at J, with 13 bases in the middle. Germline V CDR1 and CDR2: DFQATT, SNEGSKA (reference sequence). The CDR3 is made up of 13 amino acids. CDR3 region: CSAYGQPNTEAFF. The CDR3, as DNA: TGCAGTGCCTACGGGCAGCCAAACACTGAAGCTTTCTTT.

This clonotype was seen many times. The chain couples TRBV15 to TRBJ1-5; weak D call: TRBD1 (5 bases). Trimming took off 1 base at V and 5 bases at J, with 12 bases between the two ends. This CDR3 contains 15 residues. The germline gives CDR1 LNHNV, CDR2 YYDKDF (reference sequence). CDR3 DNA sequence: TGTGCCACCAGCAGAGTTCCCCAGGGAGATCAGCCCCAGCATTTT. It specifies CATSRVPQGDQPQHF.

This clonotype was seen at least ten times. This sequence joins TRBV5-1 and TRBJ2-7; 8 nucleotides line up with TRBD2. The CDR3 has 14 amino acids. The V and J ends lost 6 bases and 5 bases, in that order; junction bases with no gene match: 10. Per germline, CDR1 SGHRS and CDR2 YFSETQ. The CDR3 reads CASTGTSMLDEQYF. The CDR3 DNA is TGCGCCAGCACCGGGACTAGTATGTTAGACGAGCAGTACTTC.